The following is a T cell receptor beta chain sequence with its context. This sample is part of a study of blood T cell repertoires in COVID-19. About the research overall: Acute and convalescent COVID-19 specimens originated in the United States, Italy and Spain. T cells, B-cell-depleted T cells, or PBMCs supplied cDNA or gDNA.

J was trimmed by 4 bases and V by 4 bases; bases with no gene match: 3. CDR3 size: 14 residues. Germline V lookup: CDR1 LNHNV, CDR2 YYDKDF (reference sequence). Produced via immunoSEQ multiplex PCR; TCRdb's table is partial and in-frame only. Of about 180,000 clones listed, over 65% are singletons. In Seattle, patients joined the study during active infection and were tracked longitudinally. V usage is TRBV15 and J usage is TRBJ2-2; 7 nucleotides match TRBD1. Material for sequencing was peripheral blood. The receptor's source is a person in their 70s with COVID-19, enrolled during active disease. DNA of the CDR3: TGTGCCACCAGCACGGACAGGTCCACCGGGGAGCTGTTTTTT. It codes for CATSTDRSTGELFF.